Listed below are T cell receptor beta chains from one sample, sequenced in a study of T cell changes during pregnancy in multiple sclerosis. TCRdb's table, derived via immunoSEQ multiplex PCR, lists solely in-frame clones and lacks some. The sample holds approximately 40,000 clones, more than 80% seen once. Sequencing was performed on CD4+ T cells from peripheral blood mononuclear cells, taken before pregnancy. Every receptor here comes from a female donor with multiple sclerosis, enrolled in a pregnancy study. CDR3s include the opening cysteine and the closing phenylalanine or tryptophan. The D gene is left open where the match is weak. Size is stated for part of the rows, as once, few or many counts, or as a class when the clone is expanded.

V	length	J	D	size	CDR3	DNA
TRBV7-2	17	TRBJ2-2	TRBD2	once	CASSSTSGGARGGELFF	TGTGCCAGCAGCTCGACTAGCGGGGGGGCCAGGGGCGGGGAGCTGTTTTTT
TRBV5-1	15	TRBJ2-2	-	-	CASSLRTEITGELFF	TGCGCCAGCAGCTTGAGGACAGAGATCACCGGGGAGCTGTTTTTT
TRBV19	15	TRBJ1-1	TRBD1	-	CASSDRGLGTTEAFF	TGTGCCAGTAGTGACAGGGGGCTTGGGACCACTGAAGCTTTCTTT
TRBV9	14	TRBJ2-3	-	-	CASSVGGFTDTQYF	TGTGCCAGCAGCGTAGGAGGATTTACAGATACGCAGTATTTT
TRBV19	14	TRBJ2-3	TRBD2	-	CASRSGGAGDTQYF	TGTGCCAGTAGATCCGGGGGGGCCGGCGATACGCAGTATTTT
TRBV5-1	14	TRBJ1-5	-	once	CASRRTVLDQPQHF	TGCGCCAGCAGAAGGACAGTGCTGGATCAGCCCCAGCATTTT
TRBV30	13	TRBJ2-5	-	-	CAWTGQRQETQYF	TGTGCCTGGACAGGACAGCGCCAAGAGACCCAGTACTTC
TRBV7-9	17	TRBJ2-1	-	-	CASSLGGSPFAPNEQFF	TGTGCCAGCAGCTTAGGGGGCTCCCCTTTTGCCCCCAATGAGCAGTTCTTC
TRBV6-5	14	TRBJ1-2	TRBD1	few	CASSEKRGLDGYTF	TGTGCCAGCAGTGAAAAAAGGGGGCTGGATGGCTACACCTTC
TRBV9	15	TRBJ2-2	TRBD2	-	CASEKAGTYTGELFF	TGTGCCAGCGAAAAAGCGGGGACTTACACCGGGGAGCTGTTTTTT
TRBV28	15	TRBJ2-7	TRBD1	-	CASSPSGTGIYEQYF	TGTGCCAGCAGTCCCTCAGGGACAGGGATCTACGAGCAGTACTTC
TRBV13	12	TRBJ1-1	-	-	CASSWRQMEAFF	TGTGCCAGCAGCTGGCGACAGATGGAAGCTTTCTTT